Sequencing of this T cell receptor (beta chain) was carried out in a study of blood T cells in healthy people across ages. General study results and limits: A greater number of naive CD4+ cells and higher diversity distinguished long-lived donors from aged donors.

The CDR3 extends over 15 amino acids. Germline CDR1 MDHEN, CDR2 SYDVKM. J lost 5 bases, V lost 6 bases, and 10 bases had no gene match. Together with a sample-barcoded 5' primer, a J-beta primer mix was included in a second PCR lasting about 7 to 12 cycles. TCRdb re-called the 5' RACE reads through MiXCR, storing one row per CDR3 protein. This repertoire shows 1,500,000 or so distinct CDR3 sequences, almost 60% found once; its top ten account for about 6.7%. Isolated per sample were at least 7 million PBMCs. Extractions gave at least 5 micrograms of total RNA per sample. A note on this clonotype: Its antigen remains unidentified.

The receptor's source is a young man in good health. The chain uses TRBV28 and TRBJ2-5; 9 bases agree with TRBD2. The specimen was blood. The CDR3 protein is CASRQTGTSWETQYF. CDR3 bases: TGTGCCAGCAGGCAGACCGGGACTAGCTGGGAGACCCAGTACTTC.